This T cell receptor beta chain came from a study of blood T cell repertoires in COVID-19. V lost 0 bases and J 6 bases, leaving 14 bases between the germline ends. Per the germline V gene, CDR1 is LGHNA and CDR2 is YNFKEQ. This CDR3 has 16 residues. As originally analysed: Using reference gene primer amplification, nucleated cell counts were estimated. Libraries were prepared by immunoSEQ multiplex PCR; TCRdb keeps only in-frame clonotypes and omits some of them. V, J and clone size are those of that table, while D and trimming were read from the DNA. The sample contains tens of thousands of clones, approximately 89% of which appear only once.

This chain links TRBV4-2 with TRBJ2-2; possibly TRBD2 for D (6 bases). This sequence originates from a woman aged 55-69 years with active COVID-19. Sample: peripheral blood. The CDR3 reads CASSQDIVLAAGELFF. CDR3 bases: TGTGCCAGCAGCCAAGATATTGTACTAGCAGCCGGGGAGCTGTTTTTT.